A selection of T cell receptor beta chains follows, all from one sample in a study of long-term antiretroviral therapy in people with HIV. Libraries were prepared by immunoSEQ multiplex PCR; TCRdb keeps only in-frame clonotypes and omits some of them. The sample consists of 14,000 or so clones, around three quarters of them appearing once. The sample was unsorted PBMCs, taken 3.1 years after starting antiretroviral therapy. These TCRs come from a man aged 35 to 55 with HIV. Both conserved end residues are part of each CDR3. A D gene is named only where the DNA matches it firmly. Size is omitted from some rows. Given values are once, few, many or a class for expanded clones.

D gene: .; J gene: TRBJ2-3; V gene: TRBV27; CDR3 length: 14; clone size: .; CDR3 DNA: TGTGCCAGCAGATCACTAAGAGACGCAGATACGCAGTATTTT; CDR3 protein: CASRSLRDADTQYF
D gene: .; J gene: TRBJ1-4; V gene: TRBV5-6; CDR3 length: 14; clone size: .; CDR3 DNA: TGTGCCAGCAGCTTGAGGCCAGGTGGTGAAAAACTGTTTTTT; CDR3 protein: CASSLRPGGEKLFF
D gene: .; J gene: TRBJ2-1; V gene: TRBV6-1; CDR3 length: 15; clone size: once; CDR3 DNA: TGTGCCAGCAGTGAAGCGGGGGGGCCCAACAATGAGCAGTTCTTC; CDR3 protein: CASSEAGGPNNEQFF
D gene: .; J gene: TRBJ2-1; V gene: TRBV6-6; CDR3 length: 13; clone size: .; CDR3 DNA: TGTGCCAGCAGTTACCCGGGGGACAATGAGCAGTTCTTC; CDR3 protein: CASSYPGDNEQFF
D gene: .; J gene: TRBJ1-4; V gene: TRBV30; CDR3 length: 15; clone size: once; CDR3 DNA: TGTGCCTGGAGTTCCGTGGGGTCGGCTAATGAAAAACTGTTTTTT; CDR3 protein: CAWSSVGSANEKLFF
D gene: .; J gene: TRBJ1-1; V gene: TRBV6-1; CDR3 length: 13; clone size: few; CDR3 DNA: TGTGCCTCCTACACCGGGACGAACACTGAAGCTTTCTTT; CDR3 protein: CASYTGTNTEAFF
D gene: .; J gene: TRBJ1-1; V gene: TRBV5-1; CDR3 length: 12; clone size: .; CDR3 DNA: TGCGCCAGCAGCGGGGACCGCCTGGTGGCTTTCTTT; CDR3 protein: CASSGDRLVAFF
D gene: TRBD2; J gene: TRBJ2-1; V gene: TRBV19; CDR3 length: 16; clone size: .; CDR3 DNA: TGTGCCAGTAGTTCTTTTCGGGGGGGCTCCTACAATGAGCAGTTCTTC; CDR3 protein: CASSSFRGGSYNEQFF
D gene: .; J gene: TRBJ2-3; V gene: TRBV27; CDR3 length: 15; clone size: .; CDR3 DNA: TGTGCCAGCACCTTAGGAGTGACTAGCACAGATACGCAGTATTTT; CDR3 protein: CASTLGVTSTDTQYF
D gene: TRBD1; J gene: TRBJ1-2; V gene: TRBV5-1; CDR3 length: 16; clone size: .; CDR3 DNA: TGCGCCAGCAGCTTGTTATCGGGACAGGGACCGAATGGCTACACCTTC; CDR3 protein: CASSLLSGQGPNGYTF
D gene: .; J gene: TRBJ1-1; V gene: TRBV6-4; CDR3 length: 15; clone size: .; CDR3 DNA: TGTGCCAGCATTTTACCCCATGGGGGAGGCACTGAAGCTTTCTTT; CDR3 protein: CASILPHGGGTEAFF
D gene: TRBD1; J gene: TRBJ1-2; V gene: TRBV27; CDR3 length: 15; clone size: few; CDR3 DNA: TGTGCCAGCAGTTCGGGGGTGGGACAGGGGAATGGCTACACCTTC; CDR3 protein: CASSSGVGQGNGYTF
D gene: .; J gene: TRBJ2-2; V gene: TRBV5-1; CDR3 length: 14; clone size: .; CDR3 DNA: TGCGCCAGCAGCAAGGACAGTGCGGTCGGGGAGCTGTTTTTT; CDR3 protein: CASSKDSAVGELFF
D gene: TRBD2; J gene: TRBJ2-7; V gene: TRBV9; CDR3 length: 16; clone size: .; CDR3 DNA: TGTGCCAGCAGCGTTAGCGGGGACCCAGGATCCTACGAGCAGTACTTC; CDR3 protein: CASSVSGDPGSYEQYF
D gene: .; J gene: TRBJ1-1; V gene: TRBV19; CDR3 length: 13; clone size: .; CDR3 DNA: TGTGCCAGTAGCCCATCCCGACAAACGGGCGCTTTCTTT; CDR3 protein: CASSPSRQTGAFF
D gene: .; J gene: TRBJ2-7; V gene: TRBV6-5; CDR3 length: 15; clone size: .; CDR3 DNA: TGTGCCAGCAGTTACGGGTTTGGTTCAGCTTACGAGCAGTACTTC; CDR3 protein: CASSYGFGSAYEQYF
D gene: .; J gene: TRBJ2-6; V gene: TRBV6-5; CDR3 length: 12; clone size: .; CDR3 DNA: TGTGCCAGCGCCTCTGGGGCCAACGTCCTGACTTTC; CDR3 protein: CASASGANVLTF
D gene: .; J gene: TRBJ1-6; V gene: TRBV6-5; CDR3 length: 15; clone size: few; CDR3 DNA: TGTGCCAGCACTCCCGACATCGCCGGTAATTCACCCCTCCACTTT; CDR3 protein: CASTPDIAGNSPLHF
D gene: .; J gene: TRBJ2-2; V gene: TRBV7-8; CDR3 length: 16; clone size: .; CDR3 DNA: TGTGCCAGCAGCTTAGGGGTTGATGGGGCCACCGGGGAGCTGTTTTTT; CDR3 protein: CASSLGVDGATGELFF
D gene: .; J gene: TRBJ1-1; V gene: TRBV4-1; CDR3 length: 16; clone size: once; CDR3 DNA: TGCGCCAGCAGCCAAGATGAGGGACCACCGAACACTGAAGCTTTCTTT; CDR3 protein: CASSQDEGPPNTEAFF
D gene: .; J gene: TRBJ1-1; V gene: TRBV6-5; CDR3 length: 13; clone size: once; CDR3 DNA: TGTGCCAGCAGTTACGGGTCGAGCACTGAAGCTTTCTTT; CDR3 protein: CASSYGSSTEAFF
D gene: TRBD1; J gene: TRBJ2-2; V gene: TRBV27; CDR3 length: 20; clone size: .; CDR3 DNA: TGTGCCAGCCATCCCAGCCCAGGGTGGGGACGACAGGGGGTAGGCGGGGAGCTGTTTTTT; CDR3 protein: CASHPSPGWGRQGVGGELFF
D gene: .; J gene: TRBJ2-3; V gene: TRBV5-6; CDR3 length: 15; clone size: once; CDR3 DNA: TGTGCCAGCAGCTTATTGAGTGGGGGCACAGATACGCAGTATTTT; CDR3 protein: CASSLLSGGTDTQYF
D gene: .; J gene: TRBJ1-1; V gene: TRBV11-1; CDR3 length: 13; clone size: .; CDR3 DNA: TGTGCCAGCAGCTTAGTGGGAAGTTCTGAAGCTTTCTTT; CDR3 protein: CASSLVGSSEAFF
D gene: TRBD1; J gene: TRBJ1-5; V gene: TRBV18; CDR3 length: 14; clone size: .; CDR3 DNA: TGTGCCAGCTCAGCGGGACAGGGAACAAAGCCCCAGCATTTT; CDR3 protein: CASSAGQGTKPQHF